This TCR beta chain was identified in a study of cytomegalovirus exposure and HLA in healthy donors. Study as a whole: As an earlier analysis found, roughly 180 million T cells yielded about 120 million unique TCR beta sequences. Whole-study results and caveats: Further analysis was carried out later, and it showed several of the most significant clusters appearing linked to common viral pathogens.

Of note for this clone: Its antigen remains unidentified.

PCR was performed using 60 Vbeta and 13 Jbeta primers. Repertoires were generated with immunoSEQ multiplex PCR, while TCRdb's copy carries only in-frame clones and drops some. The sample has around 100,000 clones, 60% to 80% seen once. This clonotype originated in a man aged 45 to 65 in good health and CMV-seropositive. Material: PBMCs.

Here the CDR3 DNA reads TGTGCCAGCAGTCCTCGGGGTAGTACAGGGGTGATCAATCAGCCCCAGCATTTT. Protein sequence: CASSPRGSTGVINQPQHF. The rearrangement links TRBV28 to TRBJ1-5, with TRBD1 identical over 7 bases. Trimming took 5 bases from V and 3 from J; bases not matched to a gene: 16. The CDR3 sequence is 18 residues long. CDR1 is MDHEN, CDR2 SYDVKM, per germline.